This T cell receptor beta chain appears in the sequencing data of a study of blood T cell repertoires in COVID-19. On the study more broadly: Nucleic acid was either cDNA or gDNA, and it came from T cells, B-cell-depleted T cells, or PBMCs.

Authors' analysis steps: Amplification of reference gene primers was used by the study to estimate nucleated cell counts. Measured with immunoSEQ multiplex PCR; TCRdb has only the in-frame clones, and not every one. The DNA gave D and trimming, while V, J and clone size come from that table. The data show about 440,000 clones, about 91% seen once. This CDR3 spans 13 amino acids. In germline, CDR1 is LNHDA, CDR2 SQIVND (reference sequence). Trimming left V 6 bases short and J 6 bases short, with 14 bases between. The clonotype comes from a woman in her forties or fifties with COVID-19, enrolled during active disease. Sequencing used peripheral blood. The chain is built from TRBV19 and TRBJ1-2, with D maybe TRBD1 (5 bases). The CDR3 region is CASRGRGADGYTF. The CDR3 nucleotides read TGTGCCAGTAGAGGGCGGGGCGCGGATGGCTACACCTTC. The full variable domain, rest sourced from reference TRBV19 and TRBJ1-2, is DGGITQSPKYLFRKEGQNVTLSCEQNLNHDAMYWYRQDPGQGLRLIYYSQIVNDFQKGDIAEGYSVSREKKESFPLTVTSAQKNPTAFYLCASRGRGADGYTFGSGTRLTVV.